Following are 17 T cell receptor beta chains from one sample sequenced in a study of OX40 agonist ivuxolimab in advanced cancers. Only in-frame clones appear in the TCRdb table, and some are missing; sequencing was by immunoSEQ multiplex PCR. In the table there are around 66,000 clones, around 81% of which are singletons. Sequences were derived from CD4+ or CD8+ T cells sorted from blood, sampled in a trial of the OX40 agonist ivuxolimab. The receptors were sampled from an adult with an advanced solid tumor such as melanoma, head and neck, liver or kidney cancer.

The chain is built from TRBV7-9 and TRBJ1-6, with 10 positions matching TRBD1. Germline V gene lookup returns CDR1 SEHNR and CDR2 FQNEAQ (reference sequence). J gave up 8 bases and V 2 bases, and 6 bases lay outside the gene matches. CDR3 length: 16 residues. The CDR3 DNA reads as TGTGCCAGCAGCTTAAGTCCCGGGACAGGGGATTCACCCCTCCACTTT. This encodes CASSLSPGTGDSPLHF.

CDR3 amino acids: CASSTRGTGRTDTQYF. In DNA form, the CDR3 reads TGTGCCAGCAGCACGAGAGGGACAGGGCGTACAGATACGCAGTATTTT. This chain connects TRBV9 to TRBJ2-3; 9 bases fit TRBD1. The trim removed 4 bases at V and 3 bases at J, leaving 9 bases unmatched. The germline V gene has CDR1 SGDLS and CDR2 YYNGEE. This CDR3 contains 16 residues.

This chain connects TRBV10-3 to TRBJ2-5; D remains ambiguous. Germline CDR1 ENHRY, CDR2 SYGVKD. The V end lost 4 bases, the J end lost 4 bases, and 13 bases lay between the germline ends. CDR3 length: 14 amino acids. Here the CDR3 reads CAISVGGSAETQYF. The CDR3 region has the DNA TGTGCCATCAGTGTCGGTGGCTCGGCAGAGACCCAGTACTTC.

The chain links TRBV15 to TRBJ2-5; D possibly corresponds to TRBD2 (5 bases). From germline, CDR1 is LNHNV and CDR2 YYDKDF (reference sequence). The CDR3 length is 15 residues. V lost 0 bases to trimming and J lost 2 bases, with 10 bases between them. The CDR3 reads CATSRENPGQETQYF. The CDR3 region has the DNA TGTGCCACCAGCAGAGAGAACCCGGGGCAAGAGACCCAGTACTTC.

The CDR3 DNA sequence: TGTGCCAGCAGTGCCCGGAAAGTTGAGTCGAGATCACCCCTCCACTTT. As protein: CASSARKVESRSPLHF. V usage is TRBV2 and J usage is TRBJ1-6; D gene ambiguous. V was trimmed by 4 bases and J by 10 bases, leaving 20 bases between them. The CDR3 totals 16 residues. From germline, CDR1 is SNHLY and CDR2 FYNNEI.

CDR3 sequence (DNA): TGTGCCATCAGCGACCAGACAGCTAGCACAGATACGCAGTATTTT. Protein product: CAISDQTASTDTQYF. The chain uses TRBV10-3 and TRBJ2-3; TRBD1 might be the D (5 bases). Trimming removed 6 bases at V and 0 bases at J, with 13 bases between. The germline CDR1 and CDR2 sequences are ENHRY and SYGVKD. CDR3 length: 15 residues.

In DNA, the CDR3 is TGTGCCAGCAGCGAATGGCGAGGGGATCAGCCCCAGCATTTT. Residues: CASSEWRGDQPQHF. The V and J genes are TRBV6-5 and TRBJ1-5, with D possibly matching TRBD1 (5 bases). V gave up 6 bases and J gave up 5 bases, with 14 bases separating them. This CDR3 comprises 14 residues. Germline CDR1 and CDR2: MNHEY and SVGAGI.

The rearrangement joins TRBV5-1 to TRBJ2-7; a possible D gene is TRBD2 (5 bases). The CDR3 length is 14 residues. Looked up from germline, CDR1 is SGHRS and CDR2 is YFSETQ. V gave up 4 bases and J gave up 2 bases, with 13 bases separating them. CDR3: CASSLEGIPYEQYF. In nucleotides, the CDR3 is TGCGCCAGCAGCCTAGAGGGAATTCCCTACGAGCAGTACTTC.

The chain couples TRBV25-1 to TRBJ2-3; 9 bases are a match to TRBD1. V was pared by 8 bases and J by 2 bases, with 8 bases of the junction left unmatched. The length of the CDR3 is 15 residues. Looked up from germline, CDR1 is MGHDK and CDR2 is SYGVNS. The DNA for the CDR3 is TGTGCCAGCTTACAGGGGGCCTCCCCCACAGATACGCAGTATTTT. It encodes CASLQGASPTDTQYF. The whole variable domain, remainder taken from reference TRBV25-1 and TRBJ2-3, is EADIYQTPRYLVIGTGKKITLECSQTMGHDKMYWYQQDPGMELHLIHYSYGVNSTEKGDLSSESTVSRIRTEHFPLTLESARPSHTSQYLCASLQGASPTDTQYFGPGTRLTVL.

The V call is TRBV2, the J call TRBJ2-5; TRBD2 aligns across 12 bases. The CDR3 runs to 18 residues. CDR1 and CDR2 from the germline V gene are SNHLY and FYNNEI. The V and J ends lost 7 bases and 2 bases, in that order; junction bases with no gene match: 14. CDR3 sequence: CASMSPRTSGGPQETQYF. For the CDR3, the DNA is TGTGCCAGCATGAGCCCACGAACTAGCGGGGGGCCTCAAGAGACCCAGTACTTC.

The chain has TRBV2 and TRBJ2-5; D ambiguous. The CDR3 has 14 amino acids. V lost 5 bases and J 0 bases, leaving 10 bases between the germline ends. The germline CDR1 and CDR2 sequences are SNHLY and FYNNEI. The CDR3 is CASSRDNYQETQYF. The CDR3, as DNA: TGTGCCAGCAGTCGAGACAACTACCAAGAGACCCAGTACTTC.

V gene TRBV4-1 combines with J gene TRBJ1-2; 7 nucleotides line up with TRBD1. With 4 bases clipped from V and 4 bases from J, the junction kept 9 bases outside the gene matches. This CDR3 region has 15 residues. Per germline, CDR1 MGHRA and CDR2 YSYEKL. CDR3 amino acids: CASSPRDSPSYGYTF. The CDR3 DNA reads as TGCGCCAGCAGCCCGCGGGACAGCCCTTCCTATGGCTACACCTTC.

The chain links TRBV10-3 to TRBJ2-3; no firm D call. Germline lookup yields CDR1 ENHRY and CDR2 SYGVKD. The length of the CDR3 is 11 residues. V shed 1 base and J shed 6 bases, with 2 bases lying between them. Here the CDR3 reads CAISELDTQYF. The CDR3 DNA sequence: TGTGCCATCAGTGAGTTGGATACGCAGTATTTT.

The gene calls are TRBV25-1 and TRBJ2-7; D may correspond to TRBD1 or TRBD2 (5 bases each). V was pared by 3 bases and J by 4 bases, with 10 bases between. Germline V gene sequence: CDR1 MGHDK, CDR2 SYGVNS. CDR3 size: 13 residues. CDR3 protein: CASSDDRGYEQYF. The DNA of the CDR3 is TGTGCCAGCAGTGACGACAGAGGGTACGAGCAGTACTTC.

The chain uses TRBV2 and TRBJ1-1; D is uncertain. Germline-derived CDR1 and CDR2 are SNHLY and FYNNEI. CDR3 size: 13 residues. Trimming took 1 base from V and 0 from J, leaving 3 bases between them. This CDR3 is CASSEDLNTEAFF. DNA for the CDR3: TGTGCCAGCAGTGAAGATCTGAACACTGAAGCTTTCTTT.

This chain connects TRBV7-2 to TRBJ2-5, with D maybe TRBD1 (6 bases). Per the germline V gene, CDR1 is SGHTA and CDR2 is FQGNSA. The CDR3 is 14 amino acids. Trimming cost V 5 bases and J 6 bases, with 16 bases left between them. In DNA form, the CDR3 reads TGTGCCAGCAGCACCACACAGGGATCGAAGACCCAGTACTTC. It encodes CASSTTQGSKTQYF.

This sequence joins TRBV6-1 and TRBJ1-1; D is perhaps TRBD1 (5 bases). V lost 5 bases and J 5 bases, leaving 15 bases between the germline ends. The germline gives CDR1 MNHNS, CDR2 SASEGT. The CDR3 runs to 14 residues. CDR3 region: CASSKAGYSTEAFF. The DNA for the CDR3 is TGTGCCAGCAGTAAGGCAGGGTATTCGACTGAAGCTTTCTTT.